Listed here are 23 T cell receptor beta chains from one sample, sequenced in a study of blood T cells in healthy people across ages. A J-beta primer mix and a sample-barcoded 5' primer were used in a second PCR of about 6 to 12 cycles. TCRdb itself ran the 5' RACE reads through MiXCR, one entry per CDR3 protein. The table lists 650,000 to 800,000 distinct CDR3 sequences, about 50% of them singletons. Sequencing used blood. Receptors were obtained from a woman of 80 years or more in good health.

There are many counts of this clonotype. The rearrangement joins TRBV7-2 to TRBJ2-1, with a weak D call TRBD2 (5 bases). Trimming left V 6 bases short and J 8 bases short, with 14 bases between. The CDR3 consists of 13 residues. Germline-derived CDR1 and CDR2 are SGHTA and FQGNSA. This CDR3 reads CASRSRGIHEQFF. CDR3 coding DNA: TGTGCCAGCAGGTCCCGAGGGATTCATGAGCAGTTCTTC.

The chain carries TRBV25-1 and TRBJ2-5; 13 positions match TRBD2. With the DNA end fitting TRBJ2-7 better, the J assignment may be wrong. Germline V gene data show CDR1 as MGHDK and CDR2 as SYGVNS. The CDR3 loop spans 16 amino acids. In DNA, the CDR3 is TGTGCCAGCAGTGAAAGGACTAGCGGGAGTGGGGGCGAGCAGTACTTC. It specifies CASSERTSGSGGEQYF.

Here the CDR3 reads CATTDAGGTGELFF. The CDR3 coding sequence is TGTGCCACCACCGACGCGGGGGGGACCGGGGAGCTGTTTTTT. The chain couples TRBV24-1 to TRBJ2-2, with 9 bases matching TRBD2. The junction had 5 bases not matched to a gene; V was cut back by 8 bases and J by 5 bases. In germline, CDR1 is KGHDR, CDR2 SFDVKD. This CDR3 is 14 amino acids long.

The rearrangement joins TRBV12-3 or TRBV12-4 to TRBJ2-7; 7 bases align to TRBD1. The J call could be wrong; TRBJ2-5 is a better fit for the DNA end. There are 16 residues in the CDR3. CDR3: CASSSTTGPRGETQYF. The DNA for the CDR3 is TGTGCCAGCAGTTCAACGACAGGGCCGAGAGGAGAGACCCAGTACTTC.

In the case of this clonotype: A read error may be the cause here, since a much bigger clone is one base away. The V call is TRBV7-9, the J call TRBJ1-2, with D perhaps TRBD1 (5 bases). In germline, CDR1 is SEHNR, CDR2 FQNEAQ (reference sequence). There are 14 residues in the CDR3. Trimming cost V 5 bases and J 4 bases, with 14 bases left between them. Written as DNA, the CDR3 is TGTGCCAGCAGCGTTAGGGGCCAGCCCTATGGCTACACCTTC. Translating gives CASSVRGQPYGYTF.

As to this clonotype: A single base separates this from a much larger clone, so it may be a read error. The CDR3 region is CAVPGLVVVNEQYF. CDR3 coding DNA: TGCGCCGTACCGGGACTAGTGGTAGTGAACGAGCAGTACTTC. The gene calls are TRBV10-1 and TRBJ2-5; 8 nucleotides match TRBD2. The DNA end is more similar to TRBJ2-7, so the J call may be wrong. The CDR3 runs to 14 residues. The germline gives CDR1 WNHNN, CDR2 SYGVQD (reference sequence).

The J gene is TRBJ2-5, the V gene TRBV5-1; 7 bases match TRBD2. CDR1 SGHRS and CDR2 YFSETQ come from the germline V gene. Unmatched junction bases numbered 6, after V lost 4 bases and J lost 3 bases. The CDR3 spans 14 residues. CDR3 sequence: CASSVGDYEETQYF. DNA of the CDR3: TGCGCCAGCAGCGTTGGGGACTATGAAGAGACCCAGTACTTC. Drawing the rest from reference TRBV5-1 and TRBJ2-5, the complete variable domain is KAGVTQTPRYLIKTRGQQVTLSCSPISGHRSVSWYQQTPGQGLQFLFEYFSETQRNKGNFPGRFSGRQFSNSRSEMNVSTLELGDSALYLCASSVGDYEETQYFGPGTRLLVL.

This clonotype was observed at least ten times. CDR3 coding DNA: TGTGCCAGCAGCCGCCGGGACATGAAGACCCAGTACTTC. Amino acids: CASSRRDMKTQYF. This chain uses TRBV3-1 with TRBJ2-5; a possible D gene is TRBD1 (6 bases). The CDR3 extends over 13 amino acids. Trimming removed 4 bases from V and 6 bases from J, with 12 bases in between. Per germline, CDR1 LGHDT and CDR2 YNNKEL (reference sequence).

This clonotype was detected ten times or more. The chain has TRBV5-1 and TRBJ2-3, with D unclear. The CDR3 loop spans 14 amino acids. Germline V lookup: CDR1 SGHRS, CDR2 YFSETQ. The germline V and J ends were trimmed by 0 bases and 4 bases, with 9 bases remaining between them. CDR3 residues: CASSLGEFSDTQYF. Here the CDR3 DNA reads TGCGCCAGCAGCTTGGGAGAGTTTTCAGATACGCAGTATTTT.

This clonotype was found many times. J is TRBJ2-1 and V is TRBV2, with D maybe TRBD2 (6 bases). The V end lost 4 bases, the J end lost 4 bases, and 11 bases lay between the germline ends. This CDR3 is 14 amino acids long. CDR1 and CDR2 (germline): SNHLY, FYNNEI. CDR3 coding DNA: TGTGCCAGCAGTGTATTAGCGGAGTACAATGAGCAGTTCTTC. Protein product: CASSVLAEYNEQFF. The variable domain in full, completed from reference TRBV2 and TRBJ2-1, reads EPEVTQTPSHQVTQMGQEVILRCVPISNHLYFYWYRQILGQKVEFLVSFYNNEISEKSEIFDDQFSVERPDGSNFTLKIRSTKLEDSAMYFCASSVLAEYNEQFFGPGTRLTVL.

Remarks on this clonotype: With a much larger clone just one base away, this may be a read error. The CDR3 loop is CASRTGQGRGNYNEQYF. CDR3 DNA: TGTGCCAGCAGGACCGGACAGGGCAGGGGTAACTACAATGAGCAGTACTTC. The chain is built from TRBV2 and TRBJ2-1, with 8 bases matching TRBD1. The end of the DNA is better explained by TRBJ2-7, so the J call may be wrong. Per germline, CDR1 SNHLY and CDR2 FYNNEI. This CDR3 is 17 amino acids long.

With respect to this clonotype: Possible read error: a much larger clone is one base away. DNA for the CDR3: TGCGCCAGCAGCCCCACAGGCCCTTACAGTGATGAGCAGTTCTTC. Its translation is CASSPTGPYSDEQFF. The V and J genes are TRBV5-1 and TRBJ2-1, with D possibly TRBD1 on 5 matching bases. There are 15 residues in the CDR3. In germline, CDR1 is SGHRS, CDR2 YFSETQ. The V gene lost 4 bases and the J gene lost 8 bases, with 19 bases spanning the gap. Full variable domain (remainder filled in from reference TRBV5-1 and TRBJ2-1): KAGVTQTPRYLIKTRGQQVTLSCSPISGHRSVSWYQQTPGQGLQFLFEYFSETQRNKGNFPGRFSGRQFSNSRSEMNVSTLELGDSALYLCASSPTGPYSDEQFFGPGTRLTVL.

The V call is TRBV3-1, the J call TRBJ2-5; 9 bases agree with TRBD1. CDR3 length: 15 amino acids. Germline V gene sequence: CDR1 LGHDT, CDR2 YNNKEL (reference sequence). V dropped 6 bases and J dropped 2; count of bases not matched to a gene: 7. The CDR3 bases are TGTGCCAGCAGGAAGCTAGGACAGGGGCAAGAGACCCAGTACTTC. Translation gives CASRKLGQGQETQYF.

In DNA, the CDR3 is TGTGCCAGCAGCCACACACACTCCTACGAGCAGTACTTC. Its translation is CASSHTHSYEQYF. The chain joins TRBV7-2 to TRBJ2-7; D gene unclear. Germline assignment: CDR1 SGHTA and CDR2 FQGNSA. Trimming cost V 5 bases and J 0 bases, with 8 bases left between them. CDR3 size: 13 residues.

For the CDR3, the DNA is TGCGCCAGCAGCTCCAAGGTTGAGACCCAGTACTTC. Translation gives CASSSKVETQYF. This chain connects TRBV5-1 to TRBJ2-5, with unresolved D. Between the trimmed V and J ends, which lost 3 bases and 5 bases, there was a span of 8 bases. Germline V CDR1 and CDR2: SGHRS, YFSETQ. The CDR3 extends over 12 amino acids.

This clonotype was observed at least ten times. The rearrangement joins TRBV14 to TRBJ2-5; D is perhaps TRBD1 or TRBD2 (5 bases each). Germline V gene data show CDR1 as SGHDN and CDR2 as FVKESK. The V end lost 1 base, the J end lost 3 bases, and 18 bases lay between the germline ends. This CDR3 contains 17 residues. CDR3: CASSQVFGDRPKETQYF. CDR3 nucleotides: TGTGCCAGCAGCCAAGTTTTTGGGGACCGTCCAAAAGAGACCCAGTACTTC.

The CDR3 protein is CASSEQVVSSSNQPQHF. The CDR3 DNA sequence: TGTGCCAGCAGTGAACAGGTAGTTTCTAGTAGCAATCAGCCCCAGCATTTT. V and J are TRBV2 and TRBJ1-5; D is unclear. This CDR3 comprises 17 residues. V lost 2 bases and J lost 0, with 14 bases in between. CDR1 and CDR2 (germline): SNHLY, FYNNEI.

In its sample, this clonotype was seen a few times. This may come from a read error, since a much larger clone is one base off. The V and J genes are TRBV6-4 and TRBJ2-5; TRBD2 matches 10 bases. J lost 11 bases, V lost 4 bases, and 10 bases had no gene match. Germline V gene data show CDR1 as MRHNA and CDR2 as SNTAGT. The CDR3 sequence is 14 residues long. The CDR3 here is CASSVLAGAHEQYF. CDR3 in DNA: TGTGCCAGCAGTGTCCTAGCGGGGGCCCATGAGCAGTACTTC.

About this clonotype: This is likely a read error, given that the CDR3 carries no conserved phenylalanine or tryptophan at its end. J is TRBJ1-2 and V is TRBV7-3; D is unclear. This CDR3 spans 15 amino acids. Germline loops: CDR1 SGHTA, CDR2 FQGTGA. CDR3 DNA: TGTGTCTCGTACGGCCCTCTCCTAGGTGGCTATGGCTACACCTCC. It specifies CVSYGPLLGGYGYTS.

This chain joins TRBV7-3 and TRBJ2-3; either TRBD1 or TRBD2 may fit D (6 bases each). CDR1 is SGHTA and CDR2 is FQGTGA in the germline V gene. V lost 10 bases to trimming and J lost 0 bases, with 14 bases between them. The CDR3 is made up of 14 amino acids. CDR3 sequence reads: CAIQGGLSTDTQYF. CDR3 DNA: TGTGCCATCCAAGGGGGGTTAAGCACAGATACGCAGTATTTT.

This clonotype was observed many times. The V call is TRBV29-1, the J call TRBJ2-4, with a weak D call TRBD2 (5 bases). Trimming removed 0 bases at V and 9 bases at J, with 9 bases between. Germline V gene lookup returns CDR1 SQVTM and CDR2 ANQGSEA. The length of the CDR3 is 12 residues. The CDR3 nucleotides are TGCAGCGTTGAAGATGCCCGGGGCATTCAGTACTTC. This encodes CSVEDARGIQYF. Looking up the rest from reference TRBV29-1 and TRBJ2-4 gives the full variable domain: SAVISQKPSRDICQRGTSLTIQCQVDSQVTMMFWYRQQPGQSLTLIATANQGSEATYESGFVIDKFPISRPNLTFSTLTVSNMSPEDSSIYLCSVEDARGIQYFGAGTRLSVL.

This clonotype came up a few times. For the CDR3, the DNA is TGTGCCAGCAGCCCCCTTAGGGGGAAAGCGGGGGACTCATGGAGTGAGCAGTTCTTC. As protein: CASSPLRGKAGDSWSEQFF. The chain joins TRBV3-1 to TRBJ2-1; 8 nucleotides match TRBD2. Germline CDR1 LGHDT, CDR2 YNNKEL (reference sequence). This CDR3 region has 19 residues. V dropped 4 bases and J dropped 9; count of bases not matched to a gene: 23.

The V call is TRBV27, the J call TRBJ2-3; D is unresolved. The CDR3 has 16 residues. The V gene's germline CDR1 is MNHEY and CDR2 SMNVEV (reference sequence). With 3 bases removed from V and 0 bases from J, the gap between germline ends came to 13 bases. Here the CDR3 reads CASSFGQNPSTDTQYF. CDR3 coding DNA: TGTGCCAGCAGTTTCGGCCAGAACCCGAGCACAGATACGCAGTATTTT.